The rows below give T cell receptor beta chains drawn from one sample of a study of T cell responses to AZD1222 COVID-19 vaccine. TCRdb's copy holds only in-frame clones and misses some; the assay was immunoSEQ multiplex PCR. The profile covers 110,000 to 150,000 clones, with 80% to 95% appearing a single time and about 3.7% taken by the ten largest. Sequencing was performed on peripheral blood, taken on day 0 of AZD1222 vaccination. These receptors came from an adult in good health. Each CDR3 is given with its conserved first and last residue. Each record gives: clone size, D gene, J gene, V gene, CDR3 protein, CDR3 DNA. D genes are given only for firm matches. The size of a clone is reported for some rows only, either as once, few or many, or as a class for expanded clones.

>.|.|TRBJ2-7|TRBV30
CAWSEPSYEQYF
TGTGCCTGGAGTGAGCCCAGCTACGAGCAGTACTTC
>.|TRBD2|TRBJ2-7|TRBV7-9
CASSLAVSGPLSYEQYF
TGTGCCAGCAGCTTAGCGGTTAGCGGGCCCCTTTCCTACGAGCAGTACTTC
>.|.|TRBJ1-2|TRBV5-1
CASSLFSGSHYGYTF
TGCGCCAGCAGCTTGTTTTCGGGATCCCACTATGGCTACACCTTC
>.|TRBD2|TRBJ2-2|TRBV3-1/TRBV3-2
CASSPTVLAGVVGELFF
TGTGCCAGCAGCCCAACAGTCCTAGCGGGAGTTGTCGGGGAGCTGTTTTTT
>.|.|TRBJ2-7|TRBV5-6
CASNLRDSTYEQYF
TGTGCCAGCAACCTCCGGGACTCTACCTACGAGCAGTACTTC
>.|TRBD2|TRBJ2-1|TRBV7-6
CASSGGTRSEQFF
TGTGCCAGCAGCGGCGGGACTAGGAGTGAGCAGTTCTTC
>.|.|TRBJ1-2|TRBV30
CAWTPQNYGYTF
TGTGCCTGGACTCCACAGAACTATGGCTACACCTTC
>.|.|TRBJ1-1|TRBV11-2
CASSLMGGTEAFF
TGTGCCAGCAGCTTAATGGGGGGCACTGAAGCTTTCTTT
>.|.|TRBJ1-3|TRBV18
CASSPPTGSGNTIYF
TGTGCCAGCTCACCGCCCACGGGCTCTGGAAACACCATATATTTT
>.|TRBD2|TRBJ2-7|TRBV11-2
CASLAGSSYEQYF
TGTGCCAGTCTAGCGGGAAGCTCCTACGAGCAGTACTTC
>.|.|TRBJ1-2|TRBV30
CAWSLGQGRYTF
TGTGCCTGGAGTCTTGGCCAGGGACGCTACACCTTC
>.|.|TRBJ2-2|TRBV15
CATSRARGGELFF
TGTGCCACCAGCAGAGCGCGTGGCGGGGAGCTGTTTTTT
>.|.|TRBJ1-6|TRBV6-4
CASSEGLRTPLHF
TGTGCCAGCAGTGAAGGCCTTCGGACACCCCTCCACTTT
>.|.|TRBJ2-5|TRBV7-3
CASSFDRDSETQYF
TGTGCCAGCAGCTTTGACCGAGACTCAGAGACCCAGTACTTC
>once|.|TRBJ1-5|TRBV28
CASSQSPGINHQPQHF
TGTGCCAGCAGCCAAAGCCCAGGGATTAATCATCAGCCCCAGCATTTT
>.|TRBD2|TRBJ2-1|TRBV5-1
CASSLALAGGHNEQFF
TGCGCCAGCAGCTTGGCGCTAGCGGGAGGTCACAATGAGCAGTTCTTC
>.|TRBD1|TRBJ1-1|TRBV2
CARKRTGANTEAFF
TGTGCCAGAAAGCGGACAGGGGCGAACACTGAAGCTTTCTTT
>.|.|TRBJ1-5|TRBV6-2/TRBV6-3
CASSSRLLNQPQHF
TGTGCCAGCAGTTCGCGGCTGCTCAATCAGCCCCAGCATTTT
>.|.|TRBJ1-5|TRBV2
CASSKTRRGGSSNQPQHF
TGTGCCAGCAGCAAGACCCGGAGGGGGGGTAGTAGCAATCAGCCCCAGCATTTT
>.|TRBD1|TRBJ1-5|TRBV28
CASSLGGLFSNQPQHF
TGTGCCAGTAGTTTAGGGGGCCTTTTCAGCAATCAGCCCCAGCATTTT
>few|.|TRBJ2-7|TRBV15
CATSTRQALREQYF
TGTGCCACCAGCACGCGACAGGCATTGAGGGAGCAGTACTTC
>.|.|TRBJ2-7|TRBV23-1
CASSQSYREIPGQSYYEQYF
TGCGCCAGCAGTCAATCGTATCGGGAGATTCCGGGACAGTCCTACTACGAGCAGTACTTC
>.|.|TRBJ2-6|TRBV28
CASSTGSGANVLTF
TGTGCCAGCAGTACAGGGTCTGGGGCCAACGTCCTGACTTTC
>.|.|TRBJ2-1|TRBV6-5
CASSYGQGFRLEQFF
TGTGCCAGCAGTTACGGCCAGGGATTCCGGCTTGAGCAGTTCTTC
>.|.|TRBJ2-5|TRBV6-4
CASSRKTQYF
TGTGCCAGCAGTCGGAAGACCCAGTACTTC
>.|.|TRBJ2-3|TRBV2
CASSEGHSTDTQYF
TGTGCCAGCAGTGAGGGACATAGCACAGATACGCAGTATTTT
>.|TRBD1|TRBJ2-3|TRBV7-7
CASSRTGVLADTQYF
TGTGCCAGCAGCCGTACAGGGGTCCTGGCAGATACGCAGTATTTT
>.|.|TRBJ1-4|TRBV7-3
CASSLNRLNEKLFF
TGTGCCAGCAGCTTAAACAGGCTTAATGAAAAACTGTTTTTT
>.|.|TRBJ1-3|TRBV6-1
CASSESGTSGNTIYF
TGTGCCAGCAGTGAGTCCGGGACTTCTGGAAACACCATATATTTT
>.|.|TRBJ1-1|TRBV28
CATAGQTEAFF
TGTGCCACCGCCGGACAGACTGAAGCTTTCTTT
>.|.|TRBJ1-6|TRBV5-6
CASSTGQQIYNSPLHF
TGTGCCAGCAGCACCGGACAGCAAATATATAATTCACCCCTCCACTTT
>.|.|TRBJ2-4|TRBV7-2
CASSPGIAKNIQYF
TGTGCCAGCAGCCCTGGGATAGCCAAAAACATTCAGTACTTC
>.|TRBD1|TRBJ1-1|TRBV27
CASSLFPMGDRWDTEAFF
TGTGCCAGCAGTTTATTCCCGATGGGGGACAGGTGGGACACTGAAGCTTTCTTT
>.|.|TRBJ2-7|TRBV27
CASSPGPGYEQYF
TGTGCCAGCAGTCCGGGCCCAGGCTACGAGCAGTACTTC
>.|.|TRBJ2-1|TRBV6-5
CASRGSRGSYNEQFF
TGTGCCAGCAGGGGTAGTAGGGGCTCCTACAATGAGCAGTTCTTC
>.|.|TRBJ2-5|TRBV14
CASSPTRQTQYF
TGTGCCAGCAGCCCAACCCGGCAGACCCAGTACTTC
>.|.|TRBJ2-3|TRBV5-1
CASSLEAGTDTQYF
TGCGCCAGCAGCTTGGAAGCCGGCACAGATACGCAGTATTTT
>.|TRBD1|TRBJ2-2|TRBV5-4
CASSVTGTGDTGELFF
TGTGCCAGCAGCGTCACCGGGACAGGGGACACCGGGGAGCTGTTTTTT
>once|.|TRBJ2-7|TRBV5-1
CASSFEQGTYEQYF
TGCGCCAGCAGCTTCGAGCAGGGGACCTACGAGCAGTACTTC
>.|.|TRBJ1-3|TRBV19
CASSMGPGDTIYF
TGTGCCAGTAGTATGGGCCCTGGGGACACCATATATTTT
>.|.|TRBJ1-1|TRBV3-1/TRBV3-2
CASTFRGMNTEAFF
TGTGCCAGCACGTTCCGGGGTATGAACACTGAAGCTTTCTTT
>.|TRBD2|TRBJ2-7|TRBV3-1/TRBV3-2
CASSPPGLAGDRAYF
TGTGCCAGCAGCCCTCCGGGACTAGCGGGAGATCGTGCCTACTTC
>once|TRBD1|TRBJ2-2|TRBV30
CAWEGQGNTGELFF
TGTGCCTGGGAGGGACAGGGGAACACCGGGGAGCTGTTTTTT
>.|.|TRBJ1-5|TRBV18
CASSKPGGNQPQHF
TGTGCCAGCTCCAAACCAGGGGGCAATCAGCCCCAGCATTTT
>.|TRBD2|TRBJ2-2|TRBV18
CASSESIAGQNTGELFF
TGTGCCAGCTCAGAATCTATAGCGGGTCAGAACACCGGGGAGCTGTTTTTT
>.|.|TRBJ1-1|TRBV2
CASSDWNTEAFF
TGTGCCAGCAGTGACTGGAACACTGAAGCTTTCTTT
>.|.|TRBJ2-1|TRBV27
CASRQGGNEQFF
TGTGCCAGCAGGCAGGGAGGCAATGAGCAGTTCTTC
>once|TRBD1|TRBJ1-4|TRBV28
CASSFPRGQGTNEKLFF
TGTGCCAGCAGTTTCCCCAGGGGGCAGGGGACTAATGAAAAACTGTTTTTT